In this sample, the clone carrying this TCR beta chain turned up many times. With 32 V and 13 J primers, multiplex PCR amplified the TCR beta CDR3. TCRdb called the multiplex PCR reads again in MiXCR, with one record for every CDR3 protein. The table records over 9,000 distinct CDR3 sequences, 25% to 30% of them present only once. At around 600 ng per sample, bulk tumor genomic DNA provided the template. Surgeons took several biopsies per primary tumor, spaced far apart, during surgery. The study enrolled patients with untreated, newly diagnosed non-small cell lung cancer who underwent curative surgery. This CDR3 comprises 16 residues. Trimming took 0 bases from V and 1 from J; bases not matched to a gene: 4. Germline V lookup: CDR1 MDHEN, CDR2 SYDVKM. This entry comes from a study of immune heterogeneity within non-small cell lung tumors.

This rearrangement joins TRBV28 to TRBJ2-5, with TRBD1 identical over 8 bases. This clonotype was sampled from a man in his forties or fifties with non-small cell lung cancer. The sample comprised lung tumor tissue. The CDR3 spells CASSLWAGGVQETQYF. CDR3 DNA sequence: TGTGCCAGCAGTTTATGGGCAGGGGGCGTCCAAGAGACCCAGTACTTC.